This entry is about one T cell receptor beta chain. Looked up from germline, CDR1 is SGHDT and CDR2 is YYEEEE. The ends lost 3 bases at V and 4 bases at J; junction bases unmatched: 3. The CDR3 sequence is 15 residues long. This record belongs to a study of neoadjuvant anti-PD-1 for oral cavity cancer. Noted time point: after neoadjuvant nivolumab, at surgical resection. These oral cavity squamous cell carcinomas were HPV-negative and locally advanced. Tumor libraries mostly used about 5.1 ug genomic DNA, two replicates each. Profiling relied on immunoSEQ multiplex PCR, and the TCRdb table lists in-frame clones only, not all of them. The table includes under 6,500 clones, 58% detected once.

The chain carries TRBV5-6 and TRBJ1-6; TRBD1 aligns across 8 bases. The sample here was tumor tissue, taken after nivolumab (anti-PD-1) treatment. This TCR was sampled from a person aged 35-79 years with oral cavity squamous cell carcinoma. CDR3 residues: CASSSYRGYNSPLHF. CDR3 nucleotide sequence: TGTGCCAGCAGCTCCTACAGGGGGTATAATTCACCCCTCCACTTT.